These 3 T cell receptor beta chains were sequenced from one sample in a study of blood T cells in healthy people across ages. A second roughly 7 to 12 cycle PCR used barcoded and J-beta primers. A single record per CDR3 protein comes from TCRdb applying MiXCR to the 5' RACE reads. Of about 1,600,000 distinct CDR3 sequences in the sample, approximately 42% were seen once. The specimen was blood. Receptor source: a young woman in good health.

The chain couples TRBV15 to TRBJ2-7; no firm D call. V was cut by 2 bases and J by 6 bases, with 14 bases left in between. The CDR3 covers 14 residues. The germline V gene encodes CDR1 LNHNV and CDR2 YYDKDF (reference sequence). The CDR3 DNA reads TGTGCCACCAGCAGACCCCTTGGACGCCCCGAGCAGTACTTC. The encoded protein is CATSRPLGRPEQYF.

The chain has TRBV20-1 and TRBJ2-3; 8 positions match TRBD2. The CDR3 is made up of 15 amino acids. With V trimmed by 5 bases and J by 0 bases, 7 bases remained unmatched. Per the germline V gene, CDR1 is DFQATT and CDR2 is SNEGSKA (reference sequence). CDR3 nucleotide sequence: TGCAGTGCTTCCCCGGGGACTAGTAGCACAGATACGCAGTATTTT. Protein product: CSASPGTSSTDTQYF.

This rearrangement joins TRBV7-9 to TRBJ1-2; D remains ambiguous. Germline V gene data show CDR1 as SEHNR and CDR2 as FQNEAQ (reference sequence). CDR3 length: 16 amino acids. Trimming shortened V by 1 base and J by 1 base, and 13 bases separated the two germline ends. CDR3 DNA sequence: TGTGCCAGCAGCTTAGGGGCAGGACTCCTTAACTATGGCTACACCTTC. Its protein is CASSLGAGLLNYGYTF.